The rows below give T cell receptor beta chains drawn from one sample of a study of T cells after yellow fever vaccination. TCRdb passed the 5' RACE reads through MiXCR, listing each CDR3 protein once. Among 95,000 to 150,000 distinct CDR3 sequences listed, around 15% were seen once. The material sequenced was CD8+ T cells sorted from PBMCs, taken 5 days after the yellow fever booster vaccination. These receptors were obtained from a man younger than 30 who received the YFV17D yellow fever vaccine. Both conserved end residues are part of each CDR3.

>TRBJ2-1|TRBV15
CATGLNWVEQFF
>TRBJ2-7|TRBV4-3
CASSQAPLYEQYF
>TRBJ2-7|TRBV6-2/TRBV6-3
CASSWGGSSYEQYF
>TRBJ1-5|TRBV4-3
CASSQDRTGLNQPQHF
>TRBJ2-3|TRBV29-1
CSVVRQEIDTQYF
>TRBJ1-1|TRBV4-3
CASSQGSGMNTEAFF
>TRBJ1-2|TRBV7-9
CASSLTVTNYGYTF
>TRBJ1-6|TRBV2
CASSERAPLLRSPLHF
>TRBJ2-6|TRBV6-2/TRBV6-3
CATLDLAGANVLTF
>TRBJ2-3|TRBV11-2
CASSADTRRSTDTQYF
>TRBJ1-3|TRBV7-2
CASSFGTKNTIYF
>TRBJ2-3|TRBV5-6
CASSSMTSGTDTQYF
>TRBJ2-7|TRBV11-2
CASGASSYEQYF
>TRBJ2-1|TRBV4-3
CASSQGSTGPEQFF
>TRBJ2-2|TRBV12-3/TRBV12-4
CASSPTSGGAVGELFF
>TRBJ2-3|TRBV4-2
CASSRQTDTQYF
>TRBJ2-2|TRBV6-5
CASSFYRAAGELFF
>TRBJ2-3|TRBV23-1
CASSQSRTGGVDTQYF
>TRBJ2-5|TRBV12-3/TRBV12-4
CASSSHETQYF
>TRBJ2-2|TRBV27
CASSLNWSTGELFF
>TRBJ1-3|TRBV6-5
CASSQSINSGNTIYF
>TRBJ2-5|TRBV5-6
CASSLPGGLEETQYF
>TRBJ2-3|TRBV4-3
CASSQDGALASTDTQYF
>TRBJ2-7|TRBV5-1
CASSFRDRTYEQYF
>TRBJ2-3|TRBV29-1
CSSTIIAGFSDTQYF
>TRBJ2-7|TRBV5-4
CASSLRPTSYEQYF
>TRBJ2-3|TRBV29-1
CSVGLLAESTDTQYF
>TRBJ2-3|TRBV9
CASSPQGGTDTQYF
>TRBJ2-7|TRBV7-8
CASSLGTGLHEQYF
>TRBJ2-1|TRBV2
CASSDSSGGAYNEQFF
>TRBJ2-1|TRBV4-1
CASSHKTGYEQFF
>TRBJ1-2|TRBV27
CASSPGGFAGYTF
>TRBJ2-2|TRBV7-6
CASNRGEITGELFF
>TRBJ2-3|TRBV6-2/TRBV6-3
CASSSNEADTQYF
>TRBJ2-6|TRBV7-9
CASSPTGPSGANVLTF
>TRBJ2-5|TRBV4-3
CASSQDHSGTGSGETQYF
>TRBJ2-3|TRBV10-3
CAISLAGGYTDTQYF
>TRBJ2-7|TRBV4-3
CASSQDLAASYEQYF
>TRBJ1-4|TRBV6-5
CASSYRTTIEKLFF
>TRBJ2-3|TRBV2
CASITSGGYTQYF
>TRBJ1-5|TRBV19
CASRPGNQPQHF
>TRBJ2-5|TRBV4-3
CASSQDRIQETQYF
>TRBJ2-5|TRBV4-1
CASSQGWTGRTETQYF
>TRBJ2-1|TRBV19
CASSIGARDEQFF